The clone carrying this TCR beta chain was seen at least ten times. Antigen unknown. These data come from a study of T cells in Graves' hyperthyroidism and ophthalmopathy. Study-wide results and limits: Model-based prediction identified ophthalmopathy a median about 7 months prior to its onset. Stable hyperthyroidism was separated from ophthalmopathy by a model based on 13 V-J features.

The investigators amplified TCR beta CDR3 regions from RNA transcripts. Initially, a first-round RT-PCR of the TCR CDR3 employed the HTBI primer set. TCRdb re-derived calls from the multiplex PCR reads in MiXCR, one entry per CDR3 protein. The sample consists of roughly 380,000 distinct CDR3 sequences, approximately 20% of them appearing once. Looked up from germline, CDR1 is LNHDA and CDR2 is SQIVND (reference sequence). The CDR3 spans 15 residues. V trimming: 4 bases; J trimming: 2 bases; junction bases outside the gene matches: 5. Newly diagnosed hyperthyroidism patients aged 18 to 65 years had disease lasting under 2 months. The study based diagnoses on clinical symptoms, serum thyroxine and TRAb, thyroid ultrasound and orbital computed tomography.

The rearrangement links TRBV19 to TRBJ2-5; 9 nucleotides line up with TRBD2. The receptor's source is a woman younger than 30 with Graves' hyperthyroidism. Sequenced material: blood. The CDR3 reads CASSTSGVSQETQYF. DNA for the CDR3: TGTGCCAGTAGTACTAGCGGGGTATCACAAGAGACCCAGTACTTC.